Listed below are T cell receptor beta chains from one sample, sequenced in a study of blood T cell repertoires in COVID-19. TCRdb's table, derived via immunoSEQ multiplex PCR, lists solely in-frame clones and lacks some. Of some 120,000 clones listed, roughly 82% are singletons. Material: peripheral blood. The receptors come from a human donor in a cohort sampled during active COVID-19. The CDR3 runs from the conserved cysteine through the conserved F or W. D genes are given only for firm matches. For some rows the clone size is stated as once, few or many, or as a class when expanded; others skip it.

J gene: TRBJ1-6
clone size: .
V gene: TRBV6-5
D gene: TRBD1
CDR3 length: 15
CDR3 protein: CASSQTGSLNSPLHF
CDR3 DNA: TGTGCCAGCAGTCAGACAGGGAGTTTGAATTCACCCCTCCACTTT

J gene: TRBJ1-4
clone size: .
V gene: TRBV15
D gene: .
CDR3 length: 16
CDR3 protein: CATSRGLREANEKLFF
CDR3 DNA: TGTGCCACCAGCAGAGGTCTCAGGGAGGCTAATGAAAAACTGTTTTTT

J gene: TRBJ2-2
clone size: few
V gene: TRBV7-8
D gene: TRBD2
CDR3 length: 16
CDR3 protein: CASSDTSGGNTGELFF
CDR3 DNA: TGTGCCAGCAGCGACACTAGCGGGGGGAACACCGGGGAGCTGTTTTTT

J gene: TRBJ2-5
clone size: .
V gene: TRBV5-4
D gene: .
CDR3 length: 13
CDR3 protein: CASSLGAEETQYF
CDR3 DNA: TGTGCCAGCAGCTTGGGCGCCGAAGAGACCCAGTACTTC

J gene: TRBJ1-3
clone size: .
V gene: TRBV2
D gene: .
CDR3 length: 16
CDR3 protein: CASSVGIALSGNTIYF
CDR3 DNA: TGTGCCAGCAGTGTGGGCATTGCACTCTCTGGAAACACCATATATTTT

J gene: TRBJ2-1
clone size: .
V gene: TRBV4-1
D gene: .
CDR3 length: 18
CDR3 protein: CASSQDQGSGLGSIEQFF
CDR3 DNA: TGCGCCAGCAGCCAAGATCAGGGTAGCGGCCTCGGAAGCATTGAGCAGTTCTTC

J gene: TRBJ2-3
clone size: .
V gene: TRBV4-2
D gene: TRBD2
CDR3 length: 17
CDR3 protein: CASSQETAGGRSDTQYF
CDR3 DNA: TGTGCCAGCAGCCAAGAGACGGCGGGGGGGAGGTCAGATACGCAGTATTTT

J gene: TRBJ1-4
clone size: .
V gene: TRBV19
D gene: TRBD1
CDR3 length: 14
CDR3 protein: CASSDGTANEKLFF
CDR3 DNA: TGTGCCAGTAGCGACGGGACAGCTAATGAAAAACTGTTTTTT

J gene: TRBJ2-3
clone size: .
V gene: TRBV5-1
D gene: TRBD1
CDR3 length: 14
CDR3 protein: CASSPDRGGDTQYF
CDR3 DNA: TGCGCCAGCAGCCCAGACAGGGGCGGGGATACGCAGTATTTT

J gene: TRBJ2-5
clone size: .
V gene: TRBV28
D gene: .
CDR3 length: 13
CDR3 protein: CASSIGATETQYF
CDR3 DNA: TGTGCCAGCAGTATTGGAGCGACAGAGACCCAGTACTTC

J gene: TRBJ1-3
clone size: .
V gene: TRBV5-1
D gene: TRBD1
CDR3 length: 15
CDR3 protein: CASSGQGAGGNTIYF
CDR3 DNA: TGCGCCAGCAGCGGACAGGGGGCCGGGGGAAACACCATATATTTT

J gene: TRBJ2-1
clone size: .
V gene: TRBV9
D gene: .
CDR3 length: 14
CDR3 protein: CASSVDRQYNEQFF
CDR3 DNA: TGTGCCAGCAGCGTAGATCGACAGTACAATGAGCAGTTCTTC

J gene: TRBJ1-2
clone size: .
V gene: TRBV29-1
D gene: TRBD1
CDR3 length: 14
CDR3 protein: CSTAGTGSNYGYTF
CDR3 DNA: TGCAGCACCGCGGGGACAGGGTCTAACTATGGCTACACCTTC

J gene: TRBJ1-2
clone size: .
V gene: TRBV25-1
D gene: .
CDR3 length: 14
CDR3 protein: CASSAVSRASGYTF
CDR3 DNA: TGTGCCAGCAGCGCCGTCAGCAGGGCTTCTGGCTACACCTTC

J gene: TRBJ1-2
clone size: .
V gene: TRBV7-9
D gene: .
CDR3 length: 14
CDR3 protein: CASSLDPKSYGYTF
CDR3 DNA: TGTGCCAGCAGCTTAGATCCAAAGAGCTATGGCTACACCTTC

J gene: TRBJ2-5
clone size: .
V gene: TRBV5-1
D gene: .
CDR3 length: 14
CDR3 protein: CASSLEGQQETQYF
CDR3 DNA: TGCGCCAGCAGCTTGGAGGGGCAGCAAGAGACCCAGTACTTC

J gene: TRBJ2-5
clone size: .
V gene: TRBV6-2/TRBV6-3
D gene: TRBD2
CDR3 length: 15
CDR3 protein: CASSSTSGGKETQYF
CDR3 DNA: TGTGCCAGCAGTTCCACTAGCGGGGGGAAGGAGACCCAGTACTTC

J gene: TRBJ2-5
clone size: .
V gene: TRBV5-1
D gene: TRBD1
CDR3 length: 14
CDR3 protein: CASIGTGGMETQYF
CDR3 DNA: TGCGCCAGCATAGGTACAGGGGGAATGGAGACCCAGTACTTC

J gene: TRBJ1-1
clone size: .
V gene: TRBV28
D gene: .
CDR3 length: 16
CDR3 protein: CASIASSGERDTEAFF
CDR3 DNA: TGTGCCAGCATAGCATCCTCGGGGGAAAGGGACACTGAAGCTTTCTTT

J gene: TRBJ1-5
clone size: .
V gene: TRBV28
D gene: TRBD1
CDR3 length: 17
CDR3 protein: CASRGTTGFYSNQPQHF
CDR3 DNA: TGTGCCAGCAGGGGGACGACAGGGTTTTATAGCAATCAGCCCCAGCATTTT

J gene: TRBJ2-5
clone size: .
V gene: TRBV7-2
D gene: .
CDR3 length: 17
CDR3 protein: CASSLKERSRRPETQYF
CDR3 DNA: TGTGCCAGCAGCTTGAAGGAGCGGAGCAGACGTCCCGAGACCCAGTACTTC

J gene: TRBJ1-2
clone size: .
V gene: TRBV6-5
D gene: TRBD1
CDR3 length: 15
CDR3 protein: CASSPISTGKGGYTF
CDR3 DNA: TGTGCCAGCAGTCCAATATCGACAGGGAAGGGTGGCTACACCTTC

J gene: TRBJ2-1
clone size: .
V gene: TRBV11-2
D gene: TRBD2
CDR3 length: 17
CDR3 protein: CASSLGGLRGGSDEQFF
CDR3 DNA: TGTGCCAGCAGCTTAGGAGGTTTGCGGGGGGGCTCCGATGAGCAGTTCTTC

J gene: TRBJ1-1
clone size: .
V gene: TRBV7-2
D gene: .
CDR3 length: 14
CDR3 protein: CASRRREMNTEAFF
CDR3 DNA: TGTGCCAGCAGGCGTAGGGAGATGAACACTGAAGCTTTCTTT

J gene: TRBJ2-3
clone size: .
V gene: TRBV6-5
D gene: .
CDR3 length: 14
CDR3 protein: CASRFGVGTDTQYF
CDR3 DNA: TGTGCCAGCAGATTCGGGGTAGGCACAGATACGCAGTATTTT

J gene: TRBJ2-1
clone size: .
V gene: TRBV9
D gene: TRBD2
CDR3 length: 15
CDR3 protein: CASSITGTRDNEQFF
CDR3 DNA: TGTGCCAGCAGCATTACCGGGACTAGGGACAATGAGCAGTTCTTC

J gene: TRBJ2-1
clone size: .
V gene: TRBV28
D gene: TRBD1
CDR3 length: 15
CDR3 protein: CASSRTGARLYEQFF
CDR3 DNA: TGTGCCAGCAGCCGTACAGGGGCCAGGTTATATGAGCAGTTCTTC

J gene: TRBJ1-6
clone size: .
V gene: TRBV10-2
D gene: TRBD1
CDR3 length: 16
CDR3 protein: CASSPADRGNNSPLHF
CDR3 DNA: TGCGCCAGCAGTCCAGCGGACAGGGGAAATAATTCACCCCTCCACTTT

J gene: TRBJ1-5
clone size: .
V gene: TRBV19
D gene: TRBD1
CDR3 length: 17
CDR3 protein: CASTGQRPFYSNQPQHF
CDR3 DNA: TGTGCCAGTACGGGACAGCGGCCGTTCTATAGCAATCAGCCCCAGCATTTT

J gene: TRBJ1-5
clone size: .
V gene: TRBV5-4
D gene: TRBD1
CDR3 length: 16
CDR3 protein: CASSPATGGFNQPQHF
CDR3 DNA: TGTGCCAGCAGCCCGGCGACAGGGGGCTTCAATCAGCCCCAGCATTTT

J gene: TRBJ2-7
clone size: .
V gene: TRBV25-1
D gene: .
CDR3 length: 15
CDR3 protein: CASSDPRGPAYEQYF
CDR3 DNA: TGTGCCAGCAGTGACCCCAGGGGTCCAGCCTACGAGCAGTACTTC

J gene: TRBJ2-3
clone size: once
V gene: TRBV6-6
D gene: TRBD2
CDR3 length: 14
CDR3 protein: CASTTSGGTDTQYF
CDR3 DNA: TGTGCCAGCACGACTAGCGGGGGCACAGATACGCAGTATTTT

J gene: TRBJ2-4
clone size: .
V gene: TRBV3-1/TRBV3-2
D gene: TRBD2
CDR3 length: 17
CDR3 protein: CASSQWGGVRGKNIQYF
CDR3 DNA: TGTGCCAGCAGCCAGTGGGGAGGGGTTAGGGGCAAAAACATTCAGTACTTC

J gene: TRBJ2-1
clone size: .
V gene: TRBV4-2
D gene: TRBD2
CDR3 length: 16
CDR3 protein: CASSQAARGAYNEQFF
CDR3 DNA: TGTGCCAGCAGCCAAGCGGCGCGGGGGGCCTACAATGAGCAGTTCTTC

J gene: TRBJ2-5
clone size: .
V gene: TRBV24-1
D gene: TRBD1
CDR3 length: 16
CDR3 protein: CATSDITPGGQETQYF
CDR3 DNA: TGTGCCACCAGTGATATAACCCCAGGGGGACAAGAGACCCAGTACTTC

J gene: TRBJ2-1
clone size: few
V gene: TRBV6-5
D gene: .
CDR3 length: 15
CDR3 protein: CASKEQEGFYNEQFF
CDR3 DNA: TGTGCCAGCAAGGAACAAGAGGGTTTCTACAATGAGCAGTTCTTC

J gene: TRBJ2-5
clone size: .
V gene: TRBV3-1/TRBV3-2
D gene: TRBD2
CDR3 length: 16
CDR3 protein: CASSHPAGGPAAAQYF
CDR3 DNA: TGTGCCAGCAGCCACCCAGCGGGGGGACCAGCTGCGGCCCAGTACTTC

J gene: TRBJ1-3
clone size: once
V gene: TRBV19
D gene: .
CDR3 length: 13
CDR3 protein: CASDGGSVNTIYF
CDR3 DNA: TGTGCCAGTGACGGAGGATCTGTAAACACCATATATTTT

J gene: TRBJ2-7
clone size: .
V gene: TRBV7-8
D gene: TRBD2
CDR3 length: 15
CDR3 protein: CASSFSGLGTYEQYF
CDR3 DNA: TGTGCCAGCAGCTTCTCGGGACTAGGAACCTACGAGCAGTACTTC

J gene: TRBJ1-5
clone size: .
V gene: TRBV5-1
D gene: .
CDR3 length: 13
CDR3 protein: CASRLDPSEPQHF
CDR3 DNA: TGCGCCAGCAGGTTGGATCCGAGTGAGCCCCAGCATTTT

J gene: TRBJ2-7
clone size: .
V gene: TRBV5-1
D gene: .
CDR3 length: 14
CDR3 protein: CASSRRDGSPLQYF
CDR3 DNA: TGCGCCAGCAGTAGGCGGGACGGCTCACCCTTGCAGTACTTC

J gene: TRBJ1-6
clone size: .
V gene: TRBV6-5
D gene: TRBD1
CDR3 length: 14
CDR3 protein: CASRTGGDDSPLHF
CDR3 DNA: TGTGCCAGCAGGACAGGGGGCGACGATTCACCCCTCCACTTT

J gene: TRBJ1-4
clone size: .
V gene: TRBV19
D gene: TRBD1
CDR3 length: 14
CDR3 protein: CASKRQGENEKLFF
CDR3 DNA: TGTGCCAGTAAACGACAGGGGGAGAATGAAAAACTGTTTTTT

J gene: TRBJ2-1
clone size: .
V gene: TRBV5-1
D gene: TRBD2
CDR3 length: 16
CDR3 protein: CASSLAGLVGSGEQFF
CDR3 DNA: TGCGCCAGCAGCTTGGCCGGACTAGTCGGTTCGGGTGAGCAGTTCTTC

J gene: TRBJ1-3
clone size: .
V gene: TRBV5-5
D gene: TRBD1
CDR3 length: 16
CDR3 protein: CASSLMATGQTNTIYF
CDR3 DNA: TGTGCCAGCAGCTTGATGGCGACAGGGCAAACGAACACCATATATTTT

J gene: TRBJ2-2
clone size: .
V gene: TRBV5-1
D gene: .
CDR3 length: 15
CDR3 protein: CASSETGLDSGELFF
CDR3 DNA: TGCGCCAGCAGCGAAACAGGGTTAGATTCCGGGGAGCTGTTTTTT

J gene: TRBJ2-5
clone size: .
V gene: TRBV6-5
D gene: .
CDR3 length: 13
CDR3 protein: CASNRAVGGTQYF
CDR3 DNA: TGTGCCAGCAATCGAGCGGTCGGGGGGACCCAGTACTTC

J gene: TRBJ2-7
clone size: .
V gene: TRBV7-6
D gene: TRBD2
CDR3 length: 15
CDR3 protein: CASSPGTSGEYEQYF
CDR3 DNA: TGTGCCAGCAGCCCCGGGACTAGCGGGGAATACGAGCAGTACTTC

J gene: TRBJ2-3
clone size: .
V gene: TRBV9
D gene: TRBD2
CDR3 length: 17
CDR3 protein: CASSLRPGTSGADTQYF
CDR3 DNA: TGTGCCAGCAGCCTCCGTCCCGGGACTAGTGGCGCAGATACGCAGTATTTT

J gene: TRBJ2-7
clone size: .
V gene: TRBV19
D gene: .
CDR3 length: 15
CDR3 protein: CASTRDRAGSYEQYF
CDR3 DNA: TGTGCCAGTACCCGAGACAGGGCCGGGAGCTACGAGCAGTACTTC